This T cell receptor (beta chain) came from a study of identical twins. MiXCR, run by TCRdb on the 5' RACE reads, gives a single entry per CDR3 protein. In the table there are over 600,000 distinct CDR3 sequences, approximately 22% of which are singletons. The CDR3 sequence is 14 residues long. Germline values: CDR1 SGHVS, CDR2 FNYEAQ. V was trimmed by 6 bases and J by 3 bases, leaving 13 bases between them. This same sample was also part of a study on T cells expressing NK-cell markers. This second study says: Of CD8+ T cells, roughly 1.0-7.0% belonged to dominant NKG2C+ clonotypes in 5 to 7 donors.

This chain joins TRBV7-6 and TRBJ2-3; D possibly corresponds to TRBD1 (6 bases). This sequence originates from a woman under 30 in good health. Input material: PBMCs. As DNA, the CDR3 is TGTGCCAGCAGGCTGAGGACAGCAACAGATACGCAGTATTTT. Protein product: CASRLRTATDTQYF.